These T cell receptor beta chains were read from a single sample in a study of shared clonotypes between healthy human individuals. The assay was immunoSEQ multiplex PCR, and TCRdb's table has in-frame clones only and misses some. The sample carries about 2.4 million clones, 93% recorded once. Material: naive CD4+ T cells from PBMCs. These receptors came from a man aged 18 to 29 in good health. Some clones in this sample may be carry-over from other donors' samples. The CDR3 runs from the conserved cysteine through the conserved F or W. Fields, in order: D gene, clone size, J gene, V gene, CDR3 DNA, CDR3 protein. The D gene is left open where the match is weak. Where a row states a size, it is once, few, many or the class of an expanded clone; other rows omit it.

d_call: .; clone_size: .; j_call: TRBJ1-2; v_call: TRBV9; cdr3_nt: TGTGCCAGCAGCGTAGGATACACGCCGGACTATGGCTACACCTTC; cdr3_aa: CASSVGYTPDYGYTF
d_call: .; clone_size: .; j_call: TRBJ1-2; v_call: TRBV19; cdr3_nt: TGTGCCAGTAGGCCAGGGGCTAGGTATGGCTACACCTTC; cdr3_aa: CASRPGARYGYTF
d_call: .; clone_size: .; j_call: TRBJ1-5; v_call: TRBV18; cdr3_nt: TGTGCCAGCTCACCACCGGGAAATCAGCCCCAGCATTTT; cdr3_aa: CASSPPGNQPQHF
d_call: TRBD2; clone_size: .; j_call: TRBJ2-2; v_call: TRBV2; cdr3_nt: TGTGCCAGCAATGGGGGACTAGCGACAGGACGGGCTCCCGGGGAGCTGTTTTTT; cdr3_aa: CASNGGLATGRAPGELFF
d_call: .; clone_size: .; j_call: TRBJ2-7; v_call: TRBV28; cdr3_nt: TGTGCCAGCAATTCCCCGGCAGGGATCCCCTACGAGCAGTACTTC; cdr3_aa: CASNSPAGIPYEQYF
d_call: .; clone_size: .; j_call: TRBJ1-2; v_call: TRBV7-9; cdr3_nt: TGTGCCAGCAGCTTAGAGGGGGGTCCTTATGGCTACACCTTC; cdr3_aa: CASSLEGGPYGYTF
d_call: TRBD1; clone_size: .; j_call: TRBJ1-2; v_call: TRBV5-1; cdr3_nt: TGCGCCAGCAGCTTGGAGGGACAGGGGCTTCCTAACTATGGCTACACCTTC; cdr3_aa: CASSLEGQGLPNYGYTF
d_call: TRBD1; clone_size: .; j_call: TRBJ2-6; v_call: TRBV5-1; cdr3_nt: TGCGCCAGCAGCGCCGGGACAGGGGTGACTGGGGCCAACGTCCTGACTTTC; cdr3_aa: CASSAGTGVTGANVLTF
d_call: .; clone_size: .; j_call: TRBJ2-7; v_call: TRBV5-4; cdr3_nt: TGTGCCAGCAGCTTGGACAGGGCGGGCGAGCAGTACTTC; cdr3_aa: CASSLDRAGEQYF
d_call: .; clone_size: few; j_call: TRBJ1-2; v_call: TRBV25-1; cdr3_nt: TGTGCCAGCAGTGTCAGCGGCTATGGCTACACCTTC; cdr3_aa: CASSVSGYGYTF
d_call: .; clone_size: few; j_call: TRBJ1-5; v_call: TRBV9; cdr3_nt: TGTGCCAGCAGCGTAGCTCCAGGGTATCAGCCCCAGCATTTT; cdr3_aa: CASSVAPGYQPQHF
d_call: TRBD1; clone_size: .; j_call: TRBJ2-5; v_call: TRBV28; cdr3_nt: TGTGCCAGCAGTCCTTCGACAGGGGAGACCCAGTACTTC; cdr3_aa: CASSPSTGETQYF
d_call: .; clone_size: .; j_call: TRBJ1-6; v_call: TRBV10-2; cdr3_nt: TGCGCCAGCAGTGACCAGGGGTATAATTCACCCCTCCACTTT; cdr3_aa: CASSDQGYNSPLHF
d_call: .; clone_size: .; j_call: TRBJ1-1; v_call: TRBV7-9; cdr3_nt: TGTGCCAGCACCCTTCCGGGTCTGATGGCTTTCTTT; cdr3_aa: CASTLPGLMAFF